This T cell receptor beta chain was obtained from a study of early T cells in non-severe SARS-CoV-2 infection. Study overall: The sequenced material was bulk RNA from unsorted whole blood, and its chains were unpaired.

Germline V gene lookup returns CDR1 SGHRS and CDR2 YFSETQ. V was clipped by 4 bases and J by 6 bases; unmatched bases: 10. This CDR3 has 15 amino acids. Researchers tagged individual cDNA molecules with unique molecular identifiers. TCRdb re-called the 5' RACE reads through MiXCR, storing one row per CDR3 protein. The sample includes roughly 77,000 distinct CDR3 sequences, 10% to 15% of them seen just once. Worth noting for this clonotype: Antigen unknown.

Notes on the study in general: Private and CD4 specificities were missed by VDJdb matching, which favored anti-spike CD8 responses.

This receptor was obtained from an adult who was a healthcare worker with PCR-confirmed SARS-CoV-2 infection or an uninfected control (not recorded which). The material sequenced was whole blood. The chain combines TRBV5-1 with TRBJ2-1; 7 bases line up with TRBD1. The CDR3 reads CASSPGTAPSNEQFF. CDR3 DNA: TGCGCCAGCAGCCCCGGGACAGCTCCTTCCAATGAGCAGTTCTTC.